This entry features one TCR beta chain sequence. The data were obtained in a study of blood T cell repertoires in COVID-19. In the study overall: There were acute and convalescent COVID-19 samples, and they came from the United States, Italy and Spain. From T cells, B-cell-depleted T cells, or PBMCs came the material, which was cDNA or gDNA.

This CDR3 is 17 amino acids long. The V and J ends lost 3 bases and 0 bases respectively, with 15 bases between them. Germline V gene sequence: CDR1 SGHAT, CDR2 FQNNGV. In the study's own analysis: Using reference gene primer amplification, nucleated cell counts were estimated. Repertoires were generated with immunoSEQ multiplex PCR, while TCRdb's copy carries only in-frame clones and drops some. Clonal size and the V and J genes are those of that table, whereas D and trimming came from the DNA. Found here are around 150,000 clones, about 88% of them singletons; the top ten hold about 0.95%. Sequencing input: peripheral blood. The receptor's source is a man aged 18 to 35 with acute or convalescent COVID-19. This chain joins TRBV11-2 and TRBJ2-1, with D unclear. This CDR3 reads CASSFTSIASSYNEQFF. The CDR3 coding sequence is TGTGCCAGCAGCTTTACGAGTATCGCAAGCTCCTACAATGAGCAGTTCTTC.